This is a list of T cell receptor beta chains from one sample in a study of Graves' ophthalmopathy and Graves' hyperthyroidism. TCRdb itself ran the multiplex PCR reads through MiXCR, one entry per CDR3 protein. The sample lists 600,000 to 950,000 distinct CDR3 sequences, 40% seen once, with 44% in the top ten. Sequenced: peripheral blood. The origin of the receptors is an adult man with Graves' ophthalmopathy. The CDR3 runs from the conserved cysteine through the conserved F or W. A D gene is named only where the DNA matches it firmly. A row's size may be missing; if present it is once, few, many or a size class.

size | D | J | V | DNA | CDR3
- | - | TRBJ1-5 | TRBV20-1 | TGCAGTGCTACCCGGGACGGCAATCAGCCCCAGCATTTT | CSATRDGNQPQHF
many | TRBD1 | TRBJ1-2 | TRBV2 | TGTGCCAGCAGTTACGGTACAGGGGGAGGCTATGGCTACACCTTC | CASSYGTGGGYGYTF
many | TRBD2 | TRBJ2-7 | TRBV12-3/TRBV12-4 | TGTGCCAGCAGTTTCGGTGGGACTAGCTCCTACGAGCAGTACTTC | CASSFGGTSSYEQYF
few | - | TRBJ2-5 | TRBV7-9 | TGCGCCAGCAGCCAAGATCAGGTGGTGGGGGAGACCCAGTACTTC | CASSQDQVVGETQYF
- | TRBD1 | TRBJ1-5 | TRBV10-3 | TGTGCCACTACGGGACAGGAGGAGACCCAGCATTTT | CATTGQEETQHF
- | TRBD1 | TRBJ1-2 | TRBV15 | TGTGCCACCAGCAGCGGGGACAGGGGAGATGGCTACACCTTC | CATSSGDRGDGYTF
- | TRBD1 | TRBJ1-6 | TRBV5-1 | TGCGCCAGCAGCTTGGGGCAGGGACAGTATAATTCACCCCTCCACTTT | CASSLGQGQYNSPLHF
- | - | TRBJ1-5 | TRBV6-4 | TGTGCCAGCAGTCCCACCAGCAGCCTTAATCAGCCCCAGCATTTT | CASSPTSSLNQPQHF
few | - | TRBJ2-7 | TRBV7-3 | TGTGCCAGCAGCCCCCAGGTCGGGGGTAACTACGAGCAGTACTTC | CASSPQVGGNYEQYF
few | - | TRBJ2-5 | TRBV14 | TGTGCCAGCAGCCTTACTTGGGGGGAAGAGACCCAGTACTTC | CASSLTWGEETQYF
- | - | TRBJ1-4 | TRBV10-2 | TGCGCCAGCAGTGAAAGAACAGGCATTAATGAAAAACTGTTTTTT | CASSERTGINEKLFF
- | TRBD2 | TRBJ2-7 | TRBV7-2 | TGTACCAGCACCTCTAGGACCAGCGGGGGCTACAAGCAATACTTC | CTSTSRTSGGYKQYF
few | - | TRBJ2-2 | TRBV20-1 | TGCAGTGCTAGAGATCGGGTTACCGGGGAGCTGTTTTTT | CSARDRVTGELFF
many | - | TRBJ2-6 | TRBV10-3 | TGTGCCATCAGGGCAGGGTCTGGGGCCAACGTCCTGACTTTC | CAIRAGSGANVLTF
few | TRBD1 | TRBJ1-6 | TRBV5-4 | TGTGCCAGCAGTAGCCGGGACAGGGGGCCGGGATCACCCCTCCACTTT | CASSSRDRGPGSPLHF
many | - | TRBJ2-5 | TRBV2 | TGTGCCAGCAGTGGAACCTCTGGGGCAGGGACCCAGTACTTC | CASSGTSGAGTQYF
few | - | TRBJ1-5 | TRBV6-2/TRBV6-3 | TGTGCCAGCAGTTACGGGTCGGGGGTCCACAATCAGCCCCAGCATTTT | CASSYGSGVHNQPQHF
- | - | TRBJ2-7 | TRBV7-2 | TGTGCCAGCAGCTTAGGGACAACCGGTCTCGAGCAGTACTTC | CASSLGTTGLEQYF
few | TRBD1 | TRBJ1-1 | TRBV7-9 | TGTGCCAGCAGCGGCGTTAACAGGGGGCAAACTGAAGCTTTCTTT | CASSGVNRGQTEAFF
- | TRBD2 | TRBJ2-7 | TRBV3-1 | TGTGCCAGCAGCCTGCGGACTAGCGGAGTCTACGAGCAGTACTTC | CASSLRTSGVYEQYF
- | TRBD1 | TRBJ2-2 | TRBV12-5 | TGTGCTAGTGGTTTCGCCTTGACAGGGGGCTCCCGATACACCGGGGAGCTGTTTTTT | CASGFALTGGSRYTGELFF
many | TRBD1 | TRBJ1-5 | TRBV20-1 | TGCAGTGCTACGACAGGGATTCAGCAGCCCCAGCATTTT | CSATTGIQQPQHF
- | TRBD2 | TRBJ2-2 | TRBV25-1 | TGTGCCAGCAGCTTAGCACCTCAGGGAGGGGAGCAGTTTTTT | CASSLAPQGGEQFF
- | - | TRBJ1-5 | TRBV10-3 | TGTGCCAGCAGTACCCCTCGACAGCGCCTTTATAGCAATCAGCCCCAGCATTTT | CASSTPRQRLYSNQPQHF
- | TRBD2 | TRBJ2-3 | TRBV29-1 | TGCAGCGTGCGAAGACTAGCGGGAGAGGGAAATACGCAGTATTTT | CSVRRLAGEGNTQYF
few | - | TRBJ2-5 | TRBV9 | TGTGCCAGCAGCGTAGCAGGGGGGGGGGAAGAGACCCAGTACTTC | CASSVAGGGEETQYF
few | - | TRBJ2-5 | TRBV9 | TGTGCCAGCAGCCAGACGACCAGAAAGATAGAGACCCAGTACTTC | CASSQTTRKIETQYF
many | TRBD2 | TRBJ2-7 | TRBV2 | TGTGCCAGCAGTCTAGCGGGAGTGGAGTACTTC | CASSLAGVEYF
- | TRBD1 | TRBJ2-2 | TRBV25-1 | TGTGCCAGCAGTGTGAGACAGGGTCGGCCCGGGGAGCTGTTTTTT | CASSVRQGRPGELFF
many | - | TRBJ2-5 | TRBV20-1 | TGCAGTGCGACTAGTCGGGGGATCCAGTACTTC | CSATSRGIQYF
- | - | TRBJ2-7 | TRBV4-3 | TGCGCCAGCAGCCGGATTATCCGTCAAGACAAAAACGGATACGAGCAGTACTTC | CASSRIIRQDKNGYEQYF
- | - | TRBJ1-2 | TRBV2 | TGTGCCAGCAGCTCGACGGACTCCTATGGCTACACCTTC | CASSSTDSYGYTF
- | - | TRBJ2-7 | TRBV20-1 | TGCAGTGCTAAAAGGTCGAACTACGAGCAGTACTTC | CSAKRSNYEQYF
- | - | TRBJ1-5 | TRBV24-1 | TGTGCCAGCAGTTACTCGGGACCCCCGTATAGCAATCAGCCCCAGCATTTT | CASSYSGPPYSNQPQHF
- | - | TRBJ2-5 | TRBV25-1 | TGTGCCAGCAGCCAAGATCATAGAGAGACCCAGTACTTC | CASSQDHRETQYF
- | - | TRBJ1-2 | TRBV11-2 | TGTGCCAGCAGCTTAGGTTCGGGCCTACAAAACTATGGCTACACCTTC | CASSLGSGLQNYGYTF
few | - | TRBJ2-7 | TRBV14 | TGTGCCAGCAGCCAAGAGGGGTTCTCCTACGAGCAGTACTTC | CASSQEGFSYEQYF
- | - | TRBJ2-7 | TRBV6-2/TRBV6-3 | TGTGCCAGCAGTTACTCGAATCCGGGATTTAAGCAGTACTTC | CASSYSNPGFKQYF
many | - | TRBJ1-1 | TRBV19 | TGTGCCAGTAGTATACAGGGTGGAGGGACTGAAGCTTTCTTT | CASSIQGGGTEAFF
- | - | TRBJ2-2 | TRBV25-1 | TGTGCCAGCAGACCCAGGGTGACCGGGGAGCTGTTTTTT | CASRPRVTGELFF
few | TRBD2 | TRBJ2-2 | TRBV10-3 | TGTGCCGCCGGGGGGAGATACACCGGGGAGCTGTTTTTT | CAAGGRYTGELFF
few | - | TRBJ1-5 | TRBV10-3 | TGTGCCAGCACCCAACGGGCAGTTTATAGCAATCAGCCCCAGCATTTT | CASTQRAVYSNQPQHF
- | - | TRBJ2-7 | TRBV12-3/TRBV12-4 | TGTGCCAGCAGCCTTATCCAGGGGCAAGAGATCTACGAGCAGTACTTC | CASSLIQGQEIYEQYF
- | - | TRBJ2-7 | TRBV11-2 | TGTGCCAGCACCCAGCTCTCTAGCTCCTACGAGCAGTACTTC | CASTQLSSSYEQYF
- | TRBD2 | TRBJ2-5 | TRBV7-2 | TGTGCCAGCAGCTTAGGGCTAGCGGGGGCTGGGGTAGAGACCCAGTACTTC | CASSLGLAGAGVETQYF
many | - | TRBJ2-2 | TRBV25-1 | TGTGCCAGCAGTGAGCTAGCCGACACCGGGGAGCTGTTTTTT | CASSELADTGELFF
few | - | TRBJ2-7 | TRBV5-8 | TGTGCCAGCAGCTCTCAGGGGGGTAACGAGCAGTACTTC | CASSSQGGNEQYF
few | - | TRBJ1-4 | TRBV12-3/TRBV12-4 | TGTGCCAGCAGCGAGGGCAGATATGACGAAAAACTGTTTTTT | CASSEGRYDEKLFF
- | - | TRBJ1-2 | TRBV29-1 | TGCAGCGCCGAAGGGCATGATGGCTACACCTTC | CSAEGHDGYTF
- | TRBD1 | TRBJ2-7 | TRBV7-2 | TGTGCCAGCAGCTTAAACCTGGGACAGGCTCTCTACGAGCAGTACTTC | CASSLNLGQALYEQYF
- | TRBD2 | TRBJ2-5 | TRBV20-1 | TGCAGTGCTAGGGCTAGCGGGAAACAAGAGACCCAGTACTTC | CSARASGKQETQYF
- | - | TRBJ1-4 | TRBV6-1 | TGTGCCAGCACTCGTGAGAGGGCAGAAAGACTGTTTTTT | CASTRERAERLFF
- | TRBD1 | TRBJ1-1 | TRBV5-1 | TGCGCCAGCAGCAGAAGATTACAGGGGACCCAGGGCATGGCTTTCTTT | CASSRRLQGTQGMAFF
many | - | TRBJ1-6 | TRBV2 | TGTGCCAGCAGTGCAAACAGAAACTCGAATTCACCCCTCCACTTT | CASSANRNSNSPLHF
many | - | TRBJ2-7 | TRBV20-1 | TGCAGTGCTAGAGGTCGGTTTACCTACGAGCAGTACTTC | CSARGRFTYEQYF